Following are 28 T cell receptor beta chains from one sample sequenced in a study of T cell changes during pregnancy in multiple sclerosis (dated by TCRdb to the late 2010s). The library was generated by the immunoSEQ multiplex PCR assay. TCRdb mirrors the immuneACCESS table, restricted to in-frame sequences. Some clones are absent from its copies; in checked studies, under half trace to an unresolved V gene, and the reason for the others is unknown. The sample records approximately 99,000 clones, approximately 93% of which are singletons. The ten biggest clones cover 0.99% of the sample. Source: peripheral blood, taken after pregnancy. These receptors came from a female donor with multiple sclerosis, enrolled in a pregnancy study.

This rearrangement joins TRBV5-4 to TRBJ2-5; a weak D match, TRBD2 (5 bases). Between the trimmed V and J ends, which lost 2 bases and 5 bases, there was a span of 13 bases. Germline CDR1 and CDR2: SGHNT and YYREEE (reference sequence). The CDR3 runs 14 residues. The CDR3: CASSFRRTEETQYF. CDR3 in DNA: TGTGCCAGCAGCTTTAGGAGGACGGAGGAGACCCAGTACTTC.

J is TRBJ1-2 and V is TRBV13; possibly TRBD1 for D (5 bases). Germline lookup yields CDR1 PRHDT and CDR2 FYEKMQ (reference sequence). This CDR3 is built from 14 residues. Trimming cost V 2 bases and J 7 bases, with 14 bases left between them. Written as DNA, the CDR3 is TGTGCCAGCAGCTTACGGGCAGGGATGAGTGGCTACACCTTC. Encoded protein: CASSLRAGMSGYTF.

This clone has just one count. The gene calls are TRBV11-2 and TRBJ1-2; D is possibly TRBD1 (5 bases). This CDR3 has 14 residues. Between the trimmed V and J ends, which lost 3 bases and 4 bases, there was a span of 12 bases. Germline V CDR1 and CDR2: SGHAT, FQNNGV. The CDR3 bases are TGTGCCAGCAGCTTCCAGGGTTCGGGCTATGGCTACACCTTC. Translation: CASSFQGSGYGYTF.

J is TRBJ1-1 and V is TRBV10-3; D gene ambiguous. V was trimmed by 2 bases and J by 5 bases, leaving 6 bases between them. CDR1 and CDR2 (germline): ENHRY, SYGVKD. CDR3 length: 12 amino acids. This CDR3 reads CAISEGRTEAFF. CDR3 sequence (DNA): TGTGCCATCAGTGAGGGTCGGACTGAAGCTTTCTTT.

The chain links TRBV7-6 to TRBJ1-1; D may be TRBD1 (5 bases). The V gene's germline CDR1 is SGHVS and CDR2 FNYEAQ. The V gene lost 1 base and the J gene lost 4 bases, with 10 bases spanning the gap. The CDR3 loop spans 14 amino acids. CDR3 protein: CASSLERRATEAFF. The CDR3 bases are TGTGCCAGCAGCTTAGAGCGCAGGGCCACTGAAGCTTTCTTT.

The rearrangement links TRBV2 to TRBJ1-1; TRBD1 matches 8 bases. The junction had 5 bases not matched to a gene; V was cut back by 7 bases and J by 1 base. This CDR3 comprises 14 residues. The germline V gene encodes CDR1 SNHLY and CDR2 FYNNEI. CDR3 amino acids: CASKTTGANTEAFF. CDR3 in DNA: TGTGCCAGCAAGACGACAGGGGCGAACACTGAAGCTTTCTTT.

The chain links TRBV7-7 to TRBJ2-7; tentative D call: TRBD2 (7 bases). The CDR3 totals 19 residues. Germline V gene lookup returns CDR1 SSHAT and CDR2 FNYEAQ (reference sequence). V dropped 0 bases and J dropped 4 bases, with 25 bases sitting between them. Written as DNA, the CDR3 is TGTGCCAGCAGCTTAGCGCTAAGTGGTCCGGGGGGCGCGAGTTACGAGCAGTACTTC. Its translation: CASSLALSGPGGASYEQYF.

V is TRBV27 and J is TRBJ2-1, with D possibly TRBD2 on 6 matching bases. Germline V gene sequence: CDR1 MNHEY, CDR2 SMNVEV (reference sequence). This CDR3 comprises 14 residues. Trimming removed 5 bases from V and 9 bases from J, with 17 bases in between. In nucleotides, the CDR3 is TGTGCCAGCAGTCCGGGGGACCGCCGGGGTGAGCAGTTCTTC. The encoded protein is CASSPGDRRGEQFF.

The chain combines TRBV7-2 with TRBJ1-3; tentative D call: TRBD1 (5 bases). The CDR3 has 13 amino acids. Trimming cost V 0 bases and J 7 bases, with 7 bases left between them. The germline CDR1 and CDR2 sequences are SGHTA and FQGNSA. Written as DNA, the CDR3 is TGTGCCAGCAGCTTAGCGCGGGACAACACCATATATTTT. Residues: CASSLARDNTIYF.

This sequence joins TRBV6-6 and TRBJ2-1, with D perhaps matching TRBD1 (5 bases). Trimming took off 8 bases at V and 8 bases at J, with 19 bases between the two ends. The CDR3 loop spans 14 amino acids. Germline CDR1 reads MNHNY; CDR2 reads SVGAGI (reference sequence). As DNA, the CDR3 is TGTGCCAGCGGGGCTGGTCAAGGCGATTATGAGCAGTTCTTC. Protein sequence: CASGAGQGDYEQFF.

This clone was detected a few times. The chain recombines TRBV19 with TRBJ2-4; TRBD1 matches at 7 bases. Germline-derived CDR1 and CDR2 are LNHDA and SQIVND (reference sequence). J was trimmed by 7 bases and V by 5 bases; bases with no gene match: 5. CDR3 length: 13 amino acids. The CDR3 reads CASSALTGNIQYF. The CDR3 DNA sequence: TGTGCCAGTAGTGCCCTGACAGGGAACATTCAGTACTTC.

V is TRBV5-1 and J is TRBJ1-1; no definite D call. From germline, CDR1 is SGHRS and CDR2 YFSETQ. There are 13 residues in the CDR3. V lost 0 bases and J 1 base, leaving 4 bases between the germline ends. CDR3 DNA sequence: TGCGCCAGCAGCTTGGGAGCGAACACTGAAGCTTTCTTT. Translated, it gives CASSLGANTEAFF.

CDR3 amino acids: CASSVGDTGELFF. CDR3 bases: TGTGCCAGCAGCGTAGGAGACACCGGGGAGCTGTTTTTT. The chain recombines TRBV9 with TRBJ2-2; D is ambiguous. With 0 bases removed from V and 3 bases from J, the gap between germline ends came to 3 bases. The germline V gene has CDR1 SGDLS and CDR2 YYNGEE. The CDR3 is made up of 13 amino acids.

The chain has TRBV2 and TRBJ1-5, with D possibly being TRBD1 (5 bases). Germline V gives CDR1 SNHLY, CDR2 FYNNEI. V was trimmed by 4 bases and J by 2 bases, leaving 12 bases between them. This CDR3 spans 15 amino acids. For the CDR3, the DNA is TGTGCCAGCAGTGGCAGGGTCTGGGGCAATCAGCCCCAGCATTTT. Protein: CASSGRVWGNQPQHF.

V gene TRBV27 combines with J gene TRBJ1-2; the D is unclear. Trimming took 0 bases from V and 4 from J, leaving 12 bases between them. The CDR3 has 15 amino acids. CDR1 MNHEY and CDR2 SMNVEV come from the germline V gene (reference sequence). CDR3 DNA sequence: TGTGCCAGCAGTTTATCGACCAGGTCCTTCTATGGCTACACCTTC. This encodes CASSLSTRSFYGYTF.

The CDR3 bases are TGTGCCAGTATCGAGTGGAGACCCTCTGGAAACACCATATATTTT. Its translation: CASIEWRPSGNTIYF. V gene TRBV19 combines with J gene TRBJ1-3, with D hard to call. This CDR3 region has 15 residues. The V end was cut by 7 bases, the J end by 0 bases, with 13 bases between. Germline V gene lookup returns CDR1 LNHDA and CDR2 SQIVND (reference sequence).

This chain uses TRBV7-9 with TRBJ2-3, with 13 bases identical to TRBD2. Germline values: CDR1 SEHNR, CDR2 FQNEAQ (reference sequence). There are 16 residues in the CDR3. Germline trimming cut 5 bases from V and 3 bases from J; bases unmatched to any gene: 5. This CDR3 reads CASSTGLAGVTDTQYF. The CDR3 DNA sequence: TGTGCCAGCAGCACTGGACTAGCGGGAGTAACAGATACGCAGTATTTT.

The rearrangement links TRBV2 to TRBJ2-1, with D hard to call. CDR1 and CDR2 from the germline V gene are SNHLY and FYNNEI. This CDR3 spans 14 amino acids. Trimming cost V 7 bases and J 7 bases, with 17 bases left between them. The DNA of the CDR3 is TGTGCCAGCACGGGTCTTCTATACCCTAATGAGCAGTTCTTC. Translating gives CASTGLLYPNEQFF.

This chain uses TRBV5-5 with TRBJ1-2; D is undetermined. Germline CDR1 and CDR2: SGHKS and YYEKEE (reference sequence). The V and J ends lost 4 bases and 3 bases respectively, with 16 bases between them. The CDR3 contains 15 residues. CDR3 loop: CASSDPIRGYYGYTF. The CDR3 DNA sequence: TGTGCCAGCAGCGATCCGATACGAGGGTACTATGGCTACACCTTC.

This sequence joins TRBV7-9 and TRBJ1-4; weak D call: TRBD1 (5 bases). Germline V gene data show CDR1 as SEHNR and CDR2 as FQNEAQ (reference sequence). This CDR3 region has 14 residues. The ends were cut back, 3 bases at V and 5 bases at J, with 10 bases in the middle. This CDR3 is CASSLRQQNEKLFF. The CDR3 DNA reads TGTGCCAGCAGCTTGAGACAGCAGAATGAAAAACTGTTTTTT.

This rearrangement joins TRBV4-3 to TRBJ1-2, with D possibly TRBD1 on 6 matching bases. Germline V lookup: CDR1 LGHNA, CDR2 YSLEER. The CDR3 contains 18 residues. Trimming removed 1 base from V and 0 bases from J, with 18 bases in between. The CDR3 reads CASSQVSFRGLSNYGYTF. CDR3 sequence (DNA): TGCGCCAGCAGCCAAGTCTCCTTCAGGGGCCTTTCTAACTATGGCTACACCTTC.

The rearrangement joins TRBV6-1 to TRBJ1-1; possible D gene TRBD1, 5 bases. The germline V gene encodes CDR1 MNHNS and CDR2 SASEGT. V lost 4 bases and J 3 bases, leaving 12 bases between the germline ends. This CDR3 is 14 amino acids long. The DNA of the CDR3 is TGTGCCAGCAGTGTATACAGGAGGGACACTGAAGCTTTCTTT. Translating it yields CASSVYRRDTEAFF.

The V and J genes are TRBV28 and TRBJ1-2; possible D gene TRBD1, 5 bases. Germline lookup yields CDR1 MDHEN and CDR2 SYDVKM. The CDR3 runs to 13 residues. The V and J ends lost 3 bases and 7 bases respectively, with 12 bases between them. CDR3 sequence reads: CASSFAGSGGYTF. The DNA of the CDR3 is TGTGCCAGCAGTTTCGCAGGGTCGGGTGGCTACACCTTC.

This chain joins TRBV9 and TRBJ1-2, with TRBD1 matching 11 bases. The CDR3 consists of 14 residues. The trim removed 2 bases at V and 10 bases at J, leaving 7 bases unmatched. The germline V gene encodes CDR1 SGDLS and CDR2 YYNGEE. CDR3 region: CASSVYPGQGVYTF. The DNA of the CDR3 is TGTGCCAGCAGCGTGTACCCGGGACAGGGGGTCTACACCTTC.

CDR3 protein: CASSLGTASGETQYF. The CDR3 DNA is TGTGCCAGCAGCTTGGGAACAGCCTCAGGGGAGACCCAGTACTTC. V usage is TRBV5-6 and J usage is TRBJ2-5, with D tentatively TRBD1 (5 bases). Trimming stripped 0 bases from V and 5 bases from J, with 14 bases between. The CDR3 is 15 amino acids. Germline V gives CDR1 SGHDT, CDR2 YYEEEE.

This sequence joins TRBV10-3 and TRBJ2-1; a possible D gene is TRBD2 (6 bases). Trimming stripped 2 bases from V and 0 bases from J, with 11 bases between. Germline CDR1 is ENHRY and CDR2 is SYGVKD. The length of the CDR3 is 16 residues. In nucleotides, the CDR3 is TGTGCCATCAGTGAGCGGGGGTCTTCCTCCTACAATGAGCAGTTCTTC. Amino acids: CAISERGSSSYNEQFF.

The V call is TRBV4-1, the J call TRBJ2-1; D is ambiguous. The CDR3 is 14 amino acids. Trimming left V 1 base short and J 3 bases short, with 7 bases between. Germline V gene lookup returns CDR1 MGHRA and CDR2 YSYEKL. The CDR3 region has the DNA TGCGCCAGCAGCCAAGTCTCAGGCTACAATGAGCAGTTCTTC. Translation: CASSQVSGYNEQFF.

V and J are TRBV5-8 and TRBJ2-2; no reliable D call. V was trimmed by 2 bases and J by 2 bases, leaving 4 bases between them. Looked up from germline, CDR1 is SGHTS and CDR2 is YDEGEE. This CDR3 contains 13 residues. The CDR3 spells CASSFINTGELFF. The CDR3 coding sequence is TGTGCCAGCAGCTTTATAAACACCGGGGAGCTGTTTTTT. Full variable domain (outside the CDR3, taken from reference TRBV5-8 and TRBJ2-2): EAGVTQSPTHLIKTRGQQATLRCSPISGHTSVYWYQQALGLGLQFLLWYDEGEERNRGNFPPRFSGRQFPNYSSELNVNALELEDSALYLCASSFINTGELFFGEGSRLTVL.